This TCR beta chain was recorded in a study of graft-versus-host responses after intestinal transplantation. Study-level information: The study gave all recipients anti-thymocyte globulin induction, then tacrolimus and steroids for 2 to 3 years.

General study findings and limits: Early declines in HvG clones that occurred post-transplant were associated with peak circulating GvH clone levels. Detected in recipient marrow were GvH clones, some of which were first observed in ileum or blood.

Here immunoSEQ multiplex PCR was the method, and the copy in TCRdb shows in-frame clones only, minus some. Here the sample spans about 54,000 clones, around 90% being singletons. Comment on this clone: Its antigen is undetermined.

The sequence was obtained from a human patient who received an intestinal transplant, so some T cells may come from the graft donor. Sequencing was performed on PBMCs, taken approximately 97 weeks after intestinal transplant.

CDR3 sequence (DNA): TGTGCCAGCACCGAGGGTGGGAGGTGGGAAAAACTGTTTTTT. Translating it yields CASTEGGRWEKLFF. The chain recombines TRBV6-1 with TRBJ1-4; D call uncertain. Trimming cost V 7 bases and J 8 bases, with 17 bases left between them. The CDR3 is made up of 14 amino acids. Per the germline V gene, CDR1 is MNHNS and CDR2 is SASEGT.